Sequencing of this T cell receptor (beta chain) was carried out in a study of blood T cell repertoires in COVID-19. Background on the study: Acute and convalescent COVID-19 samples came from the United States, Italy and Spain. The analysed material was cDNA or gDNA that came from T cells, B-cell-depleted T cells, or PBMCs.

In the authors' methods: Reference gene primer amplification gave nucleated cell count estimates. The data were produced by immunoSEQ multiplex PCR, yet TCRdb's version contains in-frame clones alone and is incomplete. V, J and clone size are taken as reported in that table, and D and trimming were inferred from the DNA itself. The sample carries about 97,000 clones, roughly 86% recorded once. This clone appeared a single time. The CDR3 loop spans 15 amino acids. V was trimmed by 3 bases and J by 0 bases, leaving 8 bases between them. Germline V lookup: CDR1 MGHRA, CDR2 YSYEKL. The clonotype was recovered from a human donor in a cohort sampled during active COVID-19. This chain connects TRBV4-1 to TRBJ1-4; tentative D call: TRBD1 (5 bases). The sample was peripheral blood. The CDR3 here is CASSQGRSTNEKLFF. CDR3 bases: TGCGCCAGCAGCCAGGGGCGGTCAACTAATGAAAAACTGTTTTTT.